The sequence of this TCR beta chain was determined in a study of low-dose radiotherapy and immunotherapy resistance in tumors. Study summary: Participants were given intravenous cyclophosphamide 200 mg/m2 every two weeks, one day before radiation and immunotherapy. Aspirin was taken orally at 300 mg daily by patients, and this continued for four cycles from cycle 1 day 1.

This clonotype was recorded many times. The CDR3 covers 14 residues. CDR1 MGHDK and CDR2 SYGVNS come from the germline V gene. The J segment lost 7 bases and the V segment lost 7 bases, leaving 7 bases of the junction unmatched. Time point defined: after trial treatment. This sample's treatment: LDRT plus nivolumab, ipilimumab, low-dose cyclophosphamide and aspirin (RACIN trial). Every donor's regimen consisted of nivolumab, ipilimumab, aspirin, low-dose cyclophosphamide and low-dose radiotherapy. TRAV- and TRBV-specific primers primed first-strand cDNA, covering alpha and beta chains. It was with a constant-region primer and a V-primer adapter that TCRs were amplified over approximately 18 PCR cycles. MiXCR was run by TCRdb on the reads, yielding one entry per CDR3 protein. The data hold around 80,000 distinct CDR3 sequences, with around a sixth observed a single time.

V is TRBV25-1 and J is TRBJ1-6; the match to TRBD1 covers 7 bases. This sequence originates from a male donor with prostate cancer. The sequencing here drew on PBMCs, taken after low-dose radiotherapy plus immunotherapy. CDR3 in amino acids: CASKSTGLNSPLHF. CDR3 in DNA: TGTGCCAGCAAGTCGACAGGGTTGAATTCACCCCTCCACTTT. Complete variable domain (other parts from reference TRBV25-1 and TRBJ1-6): EADIYQTPRYLVIGTGKKITLECSQTMGHDKMYWYQQDPGMELHLIHYSYGVNSTEKGDLSSESTVSRIRTEHFPLTLESARPSHTSQYLCASKSTGLNSPLHFGNGTRLTVT.